This TCR beta chain comes out of a study of blood T cell repertoires in COVID-19 (dated by TCRdb to 2020 to 2021). At the level of the whole study: Samples covering the acute and convalescent phases of COVID-19 were provided by collaborators in the United States, Italy and Spain. The prospective study material was composed of cDNA or gDNA derived from T cells, B-cell-depleted T cells, or PBMCs. Subjects who had been exposed to COVID-19, were actively infected with it, or had recovered from it provided the deeply sampled blood TCRbeta repertoires that made up the dataset. The repertoires were released in a freely available public database intended as a resource for research on the immune response to SARS-CoV-2. The samples were drawn from two sources: the first 160 participants of the ongoing ImmuneRACE study, and some 1,300 subjects contributed by 6 global collaborators. A de-identified subject ID, COVID-19 status, age in years and sex were almost always included in the sample metadata. Where HLA class I and class II types were available, the types were taken from metadata supplied by the sample provider, not from assay-based typing.

TCRbeta CDR3 regions were amplified from genomic DNA using the immunoSEQ Assay, a bias-controlled multiplex PCR. On the study's bioinformatics: Nucleated cell counts per sample were estimated from amplification of reference gene primers within the assay. To quantify the absolute abundance of each unique TCRbeta CDR3 rearrangement, sequence reads were collapsed and filtered. Productive Simpson clonality was computed per sample as the square root of Simpson's diversity index over productive rearrangements. As stored in TCRdb, this immuneACCESS dataset retains in-frame rearrangements with V and J assigned. A fraction of the clones does not appear; measured against another copy, unresolved V genes explain less than half of the discrepancy, and the remainder lacks a known reason. Clone size and V and J calls were adopted from that table, with D and trimming inferred from the DNA. The sample includes over 150,000 clones, with 88% observed a single time. The ten biggest clones cover about 9.4% of the sample.

Enrolling through a virtual design, the prospective study's participants ranged in age from roughly 18 to 90 years and lived across 20 to 25 United States geographic areas. In the prospective study, participants were assigned to cohorts based on the clinical history participants reported in a screening survey and a study questionnaire. Recovered participants in ImmuneRACE Cohort 3 were defined by two consecutive negative NP/OP PCR tests, clearance by a healthcare professional, or resolution of symptoms. In the prospective study, mobile phlebotomists collected whole blood, serum and a nasopharyngeal or oropharyngeal swab from each participant. Additional blood draws and questionnaires over an approximately 2-month period could optionally be provided by prospective study participants. Blood samples from the prospective study were shipped frozen or at room temperature prior to DNA extraction. Paper-wide results and their limitations: The amount of clinical and demographic metadata varied by source and participant and was provided uncurated.

About this clone itself: Its specific antigen is unknown. No much larger clone exists at a distance of one base, and base qualities are not known.

This receptor was taken from a woman under 30 who had recovered from COVID-19. The material sequenced was PBMCs or T cells enriched from blood (not recorded which).

The nucleotide sequence is given as TGTGCCAGCAGCGGAACCGGACTTTACACAGATACGCAGTATTTT. It is translated as CASSGTGLYTDTQYF. This chain joins TRBV9 to TRBJ2-3; D gene: possibly TRBD2, on 5 matching bases. The V and J ends are trimmed by 3 bases and 2 bases, leaving 13 bases between them. From its cysteine to its phenylalanine, the CDR3 spans 15 amino acids. Kept here is only the CDR3 DNA, which spans 45 bases and is read in frame from base 1. Taken from the germline V gene, the CDR1 and CDR2 loops are SGDLS and YYNGEE.